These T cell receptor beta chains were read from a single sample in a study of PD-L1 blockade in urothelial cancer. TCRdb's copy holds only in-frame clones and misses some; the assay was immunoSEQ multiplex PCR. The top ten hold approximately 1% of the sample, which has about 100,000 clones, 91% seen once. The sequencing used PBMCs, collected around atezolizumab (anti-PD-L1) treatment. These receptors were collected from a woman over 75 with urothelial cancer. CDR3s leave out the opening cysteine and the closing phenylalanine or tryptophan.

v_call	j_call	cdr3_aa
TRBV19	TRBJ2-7	ASSIDLAGGTYEQY
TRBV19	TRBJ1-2	ASSTMDRVVGYT
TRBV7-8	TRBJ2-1	ASSLNAVTYNEQF
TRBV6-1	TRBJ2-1	ASSPRAQGGNEQF
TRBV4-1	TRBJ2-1	ASSQDLVAGSYNEQF
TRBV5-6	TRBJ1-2	ASSLAAGYGYT
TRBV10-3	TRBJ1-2	AITAEHRDTRYT
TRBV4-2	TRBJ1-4	ASSPESRGNEKLF
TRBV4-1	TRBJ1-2	ASSQDRGWNYGYT
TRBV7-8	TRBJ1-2	ASSRDRVDYGYT
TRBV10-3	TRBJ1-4	AIRDLAGEKLF
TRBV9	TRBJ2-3	ASSTSGRALDTDTQY
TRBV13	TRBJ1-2	ASSFEKRGLGGYT
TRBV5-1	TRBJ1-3	ASSLGTGSGNTIY
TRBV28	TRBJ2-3	ASRGQAEGDTQY
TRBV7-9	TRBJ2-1	ASNLGLAGSNEQF
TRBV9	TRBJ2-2	ASSTGGLDTGELF
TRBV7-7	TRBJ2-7	ASTTIGSSYEQY
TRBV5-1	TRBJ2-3	ASSSGLAGADTQY
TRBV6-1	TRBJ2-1	ASRREANNNEQF
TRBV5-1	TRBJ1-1	ASRSQTQGPTEAF
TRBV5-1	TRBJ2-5	ASHPGRQGFQETQY
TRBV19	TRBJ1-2	ASSHRLVDYT
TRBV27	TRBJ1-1	ASRLTGIGTEAF
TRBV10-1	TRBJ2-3	ASSESRVDTQY
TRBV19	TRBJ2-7	ASSIAVAGTYEQY
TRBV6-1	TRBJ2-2	ASQRVGGAGELF
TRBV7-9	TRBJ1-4	ASSIGESEKLF
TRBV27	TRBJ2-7	ASSLTSPTYEQY
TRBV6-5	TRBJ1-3	ASSYSPSSGNTIY
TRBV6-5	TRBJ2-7	ASRNRGGGEQY
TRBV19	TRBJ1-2	ASSIVDRALFGYT
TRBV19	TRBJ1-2	ASSRTGQGSGYT
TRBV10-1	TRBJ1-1	ASSEDRGGMNTEAF
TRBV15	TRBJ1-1	ATSGRQGKAEAF